A selection of T cell receptor beta chains follows, all from one sample in a study of cytomegalovirus exposure and HLA in healthy donors. TCRdb's copy holds only in-frame clones and misses some; the assay was immunoSEQ multiplex PCR. Counted here are about 300,000 clones, about nine tenths occurring once; the ten biggest clones make up around 3.7%. Sequencing was carried out using PBMCs. Every receptor here comes from a man between 35 and 55 years old in good health and CMV-seropositive. The CDR3 runs from the conserved cysteine through the conserved F or W. Fields, in order: D gene, J gene, V gene, CDR3 length, clone size, CDR3 protein, CDR3 DNA. A D gene is named only where the DNA matches it firmly. Rows give clone size only sometimes, using once, few, many, or a class for an expanded clone.

TRBD1,TRBJ1-6,TRBV6-1,16,NA,CASSADRGSYNSPLHF,TGTGCCAGCAGTGCGGACAGGGGTTCCTATAATTCACCCCTCCACTTT
TRBD1,TRBJ1-2,TRBV28,13,NA,CASSPGTGFGYTF,TGTGCCAGCAGCCCCGGGACAGGGTTTGGCTACACCTTC
NA,TRBJ2-7,TRBV2,16,NA,CASSETNGPGDYEQYF,TGTGCCAGCAGTGAAACAAACGGGCCAGGGGACTACGAGCAGTACTTC
NA,TRBJ2-1,TRBV5-4,11,NA,CASRTRNEQFF,TGTGCCAGCAGAACTAGGAATGAGCAGTTCTTC
NA,TRBJ1-1,TRBV5-4,14,once,CASREYWGGTEAFF,TGTGCCAGCAGAGAATATTGGGGGGGCACTGAAGCTTTCTTT
NA,TRBJ2-1,TRBV6-4,14,NA,CASSDGLPADEQFF,TGTGCCAGCAGTGACGGGCTGCCCGCCGATGAGCAGTTCTTC
TRBD1,TRBJ2-1,TRBV10-3,15,NA,CAISPGGQGKNEQFF,TGTGCCATCAGTCCGGGGGGACAGGGGAAGAATGAGCAGTTCTTC
TRBD2,TRBJ2-7,TRBV28,16,NA,CASSFPPGSGADEQYF,TGTGCCAGCAGTTTCCCCCCAGGGAGCGGGGCCGACGAGCAGTACTTC
NA,TRBJ1-5,TRBV6-5,15,NA,CASSYSGGAGQPQHF,TGTGCCAGCAGTTACTCTGGGGGGGCTGGGCAGCCCCAGCATTTT
TRBD2,TRBJ2-3,TRBV7-7,15,once,CASSQTSWSTDTQYF,TGTGCTAGCAGCCAGACTAGCTGGAGCACAGATACGCAGTATTTT
TRBD2,TRBJ2-3,TRBV28,16,NA,CASSPRLAGLSDTQYF,TGTGCCAGCAGTCCCAGACTAGCGGGATTATCAGATACGCAGTATTTT